This TCR beta chain emerged from a study of Graves' ophthalmopathy and Graves' hyperthyroidism. TCR beta CDR3 amplification used RNA transcripts. Investigators did first-round RT-PCR with HTBI primers, then second-round multiplex PCR. One entry per CDR3 protein, called by TCRdb with MiXCR from the multiplex PCR reads. The sample lists some 360,000 distinct CDR3 sequences; about 18% were seen once. Hyperthyroidism patients were newly diagnosed, ill under 2 months, and aged 18 to 65 years. V was cut by 5 bases and J by 0 bases, with 14 bases left in between. CDR1 and CDR2 from the germline V gene are MNHEY and SMNVEV (reference sequence). This CDR3 has 16 residues. This clonotype was picked up many times.

The clonotype comes from an adult woman with stable Graves' hyperthyroidism. The gene calls are TRBV27 and TRBJ1-5; D might be TRBD1 (5 bases). Sequenced: peripheral blood. CDR3 in DNA: TGTGCCAGCAGTGGAGGGACGGGGCTTAGCAATCAGCCCCAGCATTTT. Translating gives CASSGGTGLSNQPQHF.